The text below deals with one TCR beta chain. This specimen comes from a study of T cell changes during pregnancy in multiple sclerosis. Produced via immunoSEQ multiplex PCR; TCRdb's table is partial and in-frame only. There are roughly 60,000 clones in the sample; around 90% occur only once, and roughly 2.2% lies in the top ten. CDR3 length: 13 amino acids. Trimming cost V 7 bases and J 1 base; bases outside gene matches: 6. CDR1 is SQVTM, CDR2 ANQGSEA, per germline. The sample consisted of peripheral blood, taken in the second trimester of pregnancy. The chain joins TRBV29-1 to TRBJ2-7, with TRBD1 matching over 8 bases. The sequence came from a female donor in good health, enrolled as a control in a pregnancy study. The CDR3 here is CSGGQVGSYEQYF. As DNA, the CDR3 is TGCAGCGGGGGACAGGTGGGATCCTACGAGCAGTACTTC.